The T cell receptor beta chain under discussion was sequenced for a study of neurological immune-mediated disorders. Broader study findings: One related-CDR3 cluster, found by phylogenetic grouping, held repertoires of 18 of 34 multiple sclerosis patients and is a possible signature.

V was trimmed by 1 base and J by 7 bases, leaving 7 bases between them. The CDR3 spans 12 residues. Germline CDR1 is LGHDT and CDR2 is YNNKEL (reference sequence). Synthesis of cDNA was carried out by template-switch 5'RACE. The reaction used 10-nucleotide random UMIs. The yield of each sequencing run was over 170 million TCR-beta sequences from 15-18 subjects. TCRdb re-called the 5' RACE reads with MiXCR, one entry per CDR3 protein. Here the sample spans more than 45,000 distinct CDR3 sequences, approximately 3.9% being singletons. This clonotype was seen at least ten times. The target antigen is unknown.

Sequencing used PBMCs. The chain joins TRBV3-1 to TRBJ1-1, with D unclear. This TCR came from a man aged 25-45 years with multiple sclerosis. As DNA, the CDR3 is TGTGCCAGCAGCCAAGTCCCGTTTGAAGCTTTCTTT. Its translation: CASSQVPFEAFF.